The source of this TCR beta chain is a study of lymphopenia after photon versus proton radiotherapy. Using immunoSEQ multiplex PCR, the repertoire was profiled, and TCRdb retains in-frame clones only, with some absent. Of more than 80,000 clones in the sample, around 83% are singletons; the top ten hold 1.3% to 1.5%. This CDR3 contains 13 residues. The V gene end was trimmed by 3 bases and the J gene end by 6 bases; junction bases not matched to a gene: 6. Looked up from germline, CDR1 is GTSNPN and CDR2 is SVGIG (reference sequence). General study findings and limits: After lymphocyte nadir, photon-treated repertoires showed oligoclonal expansion, especially CD8+ Temra. Relative stability marked proton patients; photon patients lost diversity and naive cells. Post-nadir TCR diversity decline inversely tracked overall survival among those who died.

The sample holds a few counts of this clone. What it binds is unknown. This sequence originates from a man between 60 and 75 years old with pancreatic cancer. The rearrangement links TRBV30 to TRBJ1-2, with 8 bases lining up with TRBD1. Material: peripheral blood, obtained from a patient treated with proton-based radiotherapy. The CDR3 nucleotides read TGTGCCTGGAGAGACAGGGGAGTAGATGGCTACACCTTC. Translation: CAWRDRGVDGYTF.